The 13 T cell receptor beta chains listed next were all sequenced from one sample in a study of OX40 agonist ivuxolimab in advanced cancers. Library method: the immunoSEQ multiplex PCR assay. TCRdb retrieved this table from immuneACCESS and kept in-frame rearrangements only. Not all clones are present; in checked studies, unresolved V genes account for under half, and no reason is known for the remainder. For this sample the table gives about 23,000 clones, of which around four fifths were detected only once. The biggest ten clones account for over 11% of the sample. Sequences were derived from CD4+ or CD8+ T cells sorted from blood, sampled in a trial of the OX40 agonist ivuxolimab. These TCRs come from an adult with an advanced solid tumor such as melanoma, head and neck, liver or kidney cancer.

V and J are TRBV7-2 and TRBJ1-2, with D tentatively TRBD1 (5 bases). The length of the CDR3 is 13 residues. Germline V CDR1 and CDR2: SGHTA, FQGNSA. The V gene lost 0 bases and the J gene lost 8 bases, with 10 bases spanning the gap. This CDR3 is CASSLATKGGYTF. For the CDR3, the DNA is TGTGCCAGCAGCTTAGCAACGAAGGGGGGCTACACCTTC.

The chain recombines TRBV2 with TRBJ1-5, with 7 bases matching TRBD1. Germline CDR1 is SNHLY and CDR2 is FYNNEI. V dropped 5 bases and J dropped 2; count of bases not matched to a gene: 6. This CDR3 contains 15 residues. CDR3 bases: TGTGCCAGCAGTACTGACAGGGTCGGCAATCAGCCCCAGCATTTT. It yields the protein CASSTDRVGNQPQHF.

In its sample, this clone was seen once. V gene TRBV5-1 combines with J gene TRBJ1-1, with D uncertain. The CDR3 is 14 residues long. Germline V gives CDR1 SGHRS, CDR2 YFSETQ. V was shortened by 8 bases and J by 0 bases, with 14 bases between the two germline ends. The CDR3 DNA is TGCGCCAGGACCTTCGCAGACGTGAACACTGAAGCTTTCTTT. Protein sequence: CARTFADVNTEAFF.

This chain connects TRBV6-5 to TRBJ2-1; D is unresolved. This CDR3 has 15 amino acids. Germline V gene data show CDR1 as MNHEY and CDR2 as SVGAGI. V shed 2 bases and J shed 2 bases, with 10 bases lying between them. The CDR3 region has the DNA TGTGCCAGCAGTTACCGGCAGGCGACCTACAATGAGCAGTTCTTC. Translating it yields CASSYRQATYNEQFF.

CDR3 DNA sequence: TGTGCCAGCAGTTCGTACGGGAGGGACACTGAAGCTTTCTTT. It codes for CASSSYGRDTEAFF. This rearrangement joins TRBV6-6 to TRBJ1-1; D is unclear. The germline gives CDR1 MNHNY, CDR2 SVGAGI (reference sequence). The length of the CDR3 is 14 residues. The V end lost 4 bases, the J end lost 3 bases, and 12 bases lay between the germline ends.

The rearrangement uses TRBV10-3 and TRBJ2-5, with TRBD1 matching over 8 bases. V trimming: 6 bases; J trimming: 3 bases; junction bases outside the gene matches: 3. Germline V CDR1 and CDR2: ENHRY, SYGVKD. The CDR3 spans 13 residues. This CDR3 is CAIRAGGEETQYF. The DNA of the CDR3 is TGTGCCATCAGGGCAGGGGGCGAAGAGACCCAGTACTTC.

This chain joins TRBV12-5 and TRBJ2-5; the D is unclear. The V end lost 6 bases, the J end lost 5 bases, and 7 bases lay between the germline ends. The CDR3 runs 11 residues. Germline V lookup: CDR1 LGHNT, CDR2 FRNRAP. This CDR3 is CASGLGETQYF. Written as DNA, the CDR3 is TGTGCTAGTGGCCTGGGGGAGACCCAGTACTTC.

Only one count was recorded for this clone. The rearrangement links TRBV5-1 to TRBJ2-5, with TRBD1 identical over 8 bases. CDR3 length: 15 residues. V lost 3 bases, J lost 2 bases, and 6 bases stayed unmatched. The germline V gene encodes CDR1 SGHRS and CDR2 YFSETQ. Here the CDR3 DNA reads TGCGCCAGCAGCTCCAGGGGGCGCAAACAAGAGACCCAGTACTTC. Translating it yields CASSSRGRKQETQYF.

This clone was found once. The chain links TRBV7-4 to TRBJ2-3; D not resolved. This CDR3 is built from 19 residues. Germline V gene sequence: CDR1 SGHVT, CDR2 SQSDAQ. V was trimmed by 5 bases and J by 1 base, leaving 25 bases between them. The CDR3 reads CASSLTRNDVWSGTDTQYF. CDR3 nucleotides: TGTGCCAGCAGCCTGACACGGAATGATGTTTGGTCTGGCACAGATACGCAGTATTTT. The full variable domain, its missing parts supplied by reference TRBV7-4 and TRBJ2-3, is GAGVSQSPRYKVAKRGRDVALRCDSISGHVTLYWYRQTLGQGSEVLTYSQSDAQRDKSGRPSGRFSAERPERSVSTLKIQRTEQGDSAVYLCASSLTRNDVWSGTDTQYFGPGTRLTVL.

This clone was picked up a small number of times. This chain connects TRBV4-1 to TRBJ2-3; D call uncertain. Germline V gene sequence: CDR1 MGHRA, CDR2 YSYEKL. The V end was cut by 2 bases, the J end by 5 bases, with 11 bases between. There are 14 residues in the CDR3. CDR3 sequence reads: CASSQPSHGDTQYF. CDR3 bases: TGCGCCAGCAGCCAACCCAGTCATGGAGATACGCAGTATTTT.

The chain is built from TRBV6-1 and TRBJ1-2, with 10 positions matching TRBD1. The CDR3 is made up of 14 amino acids. Germline trimming cut 5 bases from V and 6 bases from J; bases unmatched to any gene: 6. Germline loops: CDR1 MNHNS, CDR2 SASEGT. Here the CDR3 DNA reads TGTGCCAGCAGTTCCGGACAGGGGGGTCATGGCTACACCTTC. It encodes CASSSGQGGHGYTF.

This clone was counted only a few times. V and J are TRBV9 and TRBJ1-1; D perhaps matches TRBD1 (5 bases). Deletions cut 3 bases from V and 4 bases from J, with 13 bases between. The CDR3 is made up of 14 amino acids. Germline loops: CDR1 SGDLS, CDR2 YYNGEE. The CDR3 bases are TGTGCCAGCAGCGCGCCCGGGGGAAGCACTGAAGCTTTCTTT. This translates into CASSAPGGSTEAFF.

In its sample, this clone was seen once. The chain joins TRBV6-5 to TRBJ2-2, with D possibly matching TRBD1 (6 bases). Germline loops: CDR1 MNHEY, CDR2 SVGAGI. The V end lost 0 bases, the J end lost 6 bases, and 14 bases lay between the germline ends. The CDR3 is 16 amino acids. The chain's CDR3 is CASSYSNRASPGELFF. CDR3 sequence (DNA): TGTGCCAGCAGTTACTCCAACAGGGCGAGCCCCGGGGAGCTGTTTTTT.